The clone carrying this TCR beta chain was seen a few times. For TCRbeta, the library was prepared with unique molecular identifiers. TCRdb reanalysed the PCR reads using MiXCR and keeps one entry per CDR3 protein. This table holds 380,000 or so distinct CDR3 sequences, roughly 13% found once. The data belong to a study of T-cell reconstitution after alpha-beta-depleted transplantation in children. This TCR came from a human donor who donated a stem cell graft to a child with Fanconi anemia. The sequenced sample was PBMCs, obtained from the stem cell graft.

DNA for the CDR3: TGTGCCAGCAGCTGGGGACAGGAAGAGACCCAGTACTTC. This codes for CASSWGQEETQYF. This sequence joins TRBV7-7 and TRBJ2-5; 8 bases align to TRBD1. Germline loops: CDR1 SSHAT, CDR2 FNYEAQ (reference sequence). Unmatched junction bases numbered 1, after V lost 4 bases and J lost 3 bases. The CDR3 has 13 residues. Filled out from reference TRBV7-7 and TRBJ2-5, the complete variable domain reads GAGVSQSPRYKVTKRGQDVTLRCDPISSHATLYWYQQALGQGPEFLTYFNYEAQPDKSGLPSDRFSAERPEGSISTLTIQRTEQRDSAMYRCASSWGQEETQYFGPGTRLLVL.